This T cell receptor (beta chain) is drawn from a study of CD8+CD57+ T cells in acquired aplastic anemia (dated by TCRdb to the late 2010s). Study-level background: DNA extracted from sorted CD4+ and CD8+ cells had a mean of about 3 ug, with a range of roughly 0.18 to 27.4 ug. CD8+CD57+ expansion was defined as frequency above the mean frequency observed in healthy subjects.

Looking up the germline V gene (reference sequence) yields CDR1 SSHAT and CDR2 FNYEAQ. From cysteine to phenylalanine, the CDR3 is 16 amino acids long. Only CDR3 DNA is held: 48 bases, read in frame from base 1. Genomic DNA served as template for TCR beta VDJ combination and CDR3 sequence profiling. TCR repertoire sequencing was run on an Illumina HiSeq 2000. The authors' pipeline ran thus. TRBV/TRBJ rearrangement plots, CDR3 size and DJ length profiles, and Simpson's diversity index were used to assess repertoires. The most abundant DNA sequence in the deep sequencing data was defined as the immunodominant clone. CDR3 amino acid sequences were screened for sharing across subjects and compared with published repertoires and the VDJdb database. Starting from the raw public reads, TCRdb applied fastp trimming at Q25, assembled clones with MiXCR and retained in-frame beta chains. All rows with the same CDR3 protein become a single entry with the most common DNA and genes. Here the V and J calls rest on TCRdb's processing, not on the authors' analysis. A total of around 430,000 distinct CDR3 sequences appear in this sample, about a third of them only once. Around 0.82% of the sample is held by the ten biggest clonotypes.

Patients chosen for sequencing had shown expansion of CD8+CD57+ cells by flow cytometry. Every patient had severe acquired aplastic anemia, diagnosed using the International Study of Aplastic Anemia and Agranulocytosis and Camitta criteria. No patient had received any therapy when blood was sampled. In the study, sorted CD4+ and CD8+ blood T cells from patients with severe aplastic anemia and from healthy subjects underwent deep sequencing of TCR repertoires. In the USA, patient enrollment took place under clinicaltrials.gov protocols 00001620, 01623167, 00001397, 00071045, 00081523 and 00961064. Ficoll-Paque density gradient centrifugation was used to isolate peripheral blood mononuclear cells. Before DNA extraction, CD4+ and CD8+ T cells were sorted by FACS or by magnetic beads. This clonotype was detected many times. The antigen it binds to is not known. An end of the junction does not agree with germline; a read error may underlie this.

Study-level results and caveats: No significant difference in CD8+ Simpson's diversity was found between patients and healthy controls (P=0.060). Twenty-nine CD8+ CDR3 sequences were found in both patients and controls but appeared to be highly expressed in patients and within the immunodominant clones of the patients.

The specimen was sorted CD4+, CD8+, or CD8+CD57+ T cells (not recorded which) from PBMCs. The source is a human donor with aplastic anemia. The chain joins TRBV7-7 to TRBJ2-3; the D gene remains uncertain. The CDR3 sequence is CASSSQAGSGTDTQYF. The sequence in DNA is TGTGCTAGCAGCTCTCAAGCCGGGTCTGGCACAGATACGCAGTATTTT.